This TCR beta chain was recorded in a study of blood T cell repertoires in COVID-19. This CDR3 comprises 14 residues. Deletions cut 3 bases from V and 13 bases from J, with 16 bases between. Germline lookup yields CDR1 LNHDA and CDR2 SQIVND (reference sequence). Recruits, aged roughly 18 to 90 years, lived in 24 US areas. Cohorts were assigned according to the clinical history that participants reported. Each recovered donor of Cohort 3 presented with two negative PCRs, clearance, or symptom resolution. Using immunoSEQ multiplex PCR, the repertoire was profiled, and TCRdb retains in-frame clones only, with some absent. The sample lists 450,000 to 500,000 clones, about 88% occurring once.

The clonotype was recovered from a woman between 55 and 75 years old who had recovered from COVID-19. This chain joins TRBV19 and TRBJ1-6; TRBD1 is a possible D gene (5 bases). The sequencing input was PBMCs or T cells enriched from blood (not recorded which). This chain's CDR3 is CASSISRVDSPLHF. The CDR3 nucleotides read TGTGCCAGTAGTATTAGCAGGGTTGACTCTCCCCTCCACTTT.